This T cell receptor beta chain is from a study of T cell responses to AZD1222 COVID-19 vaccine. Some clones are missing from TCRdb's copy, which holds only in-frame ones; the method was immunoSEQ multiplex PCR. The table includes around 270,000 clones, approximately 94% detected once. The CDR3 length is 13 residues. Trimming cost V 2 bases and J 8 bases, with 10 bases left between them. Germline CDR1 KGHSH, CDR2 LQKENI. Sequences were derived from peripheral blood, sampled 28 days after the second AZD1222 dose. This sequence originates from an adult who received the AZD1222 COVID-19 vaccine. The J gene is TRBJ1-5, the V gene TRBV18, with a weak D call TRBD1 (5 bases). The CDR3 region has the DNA TGTGCCAGCTCACCATCACAGGAAAAGCCCCAGCATTTT. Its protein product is CASSPSQEKPQHF.